The following is a T cell receptor (beta chain) sequence with its context. Its antigen remains unknown. The sample comes from a study of cytomegalovirus exposure and HLA in healthy donors. CDR3 length: 16 amino acids. Losses at the gene ends were 1 base for V and 7 bases for J; bases not matched to a gene: 8. Germline CDR1 is KGHSH and CDR2 is LQKENI. PCR was performed using 60 Vbeta and 13 Jbeta primers. Sequencing used immunoSEQ multiplex PCR; TCRdb keeps in-frame clones, though not all of them. The data contain more than 85,000 clones, about 90% of them singletons. Points from the study as a whole: Earlier analysis looked at TCR beta V segments, and most were productive about 87% or about 30% of the time.

V usage is TRBV18 and J usage is TRBJ2-7; 12 nucleotides align to TRBD1. This sequence originates from a man in his forties or fifties in good health and CMV-seronegative. The source material was PBMCs. The CDR3 sequence: CASSPQWGDRGREQYF. The CDR3, as DNA: TGTGCCAGCTCACCACAGTGGGGGGACAGGGGGCGAGAGCAGTACTTC.